The 27 T cell receptor beta chains below were found in one sample sequenced in a study of T cells in Graves' hyperthyroidism and ophthalmopathy. TCR beta CDR3 regions were amplified from RNA transcripts. The HTBI primer set was used in a first-round RT-PCR of the TCR CDR3. TCRdb processed the multiplex PCR reads anew with MiXCR; each CDR3 protein has one entry. Here the sample spans 80,000 to 100,000 distinct CDR3 sequences, 35% to 45% being singletons. What was sequenced was peripheral blood or thyroid tissue (not recorded which). The receptors shown here come from a woman under 40 with Graves' hyperthyroidism.

Regarding this clonotype: Since a much larger clone is just one base distant, this may be a read error. The CDR3 does not end in the conserved phenylalanine or tryptophan, so this is likely a read error. V and J are TRBV20-1 and TRBJ1-6; 7 bases match TRBD1. There are 14 residues in the CDR3. Germline CDR1 and CDR2: DFQATT and SNEGSKA (reference sequence). Trimming removed 3 bases from V and 4 bases from J; junction bases left unmatched: 3. The CDR3 DNA reads as TGCAGTGCTAGCCCGGGACAGTATAATTCACCCCTCCACTCT. It yields the protein CSASPGQYNSPLHS.

By share, this clonotype counts as medium-sized. This sequence joins TRBV20-1 and TRBJ2-5; D not resolved. The CDR3 has 12 residues. Germline CDR1 is DFQATT and CDR2 is SNEGSKA (reference sequence). V was shortened by 4 bases and J by 3 bases, with 9 bases between the two germline ends. CDR3 DNA: TGCAGTGCTATTGGCGGAAAAGAGACCCAGTACTTC. Its translation is CSAIGGKETQYF.

This clonotype has a count of ten or more. This chain uses TRBV5-1 with TRBJ1-2; D is possibly TRBD1 (5 bases). Germline lookup yields CDR1 SGHRS and CDR2 YFSETQ. This CDR3 spans 11 amino acids. V was shortened by 3 bases and J by 7 bases, with 7 bases between the two germline ends. The CDR3 loop is CASSWGLGYTF. The DNA for the CDR3 is TGCGCCAGCAGCTGGGGACTTGGCTACACCTTC.

V usage is TRBV19 and J usage is TRBJ1-1; D possibly corresponds to TRBD1 (6 bases). The CDR3 has 15 residues. Germline CDR1 LNHDA, CDR2 SQIVND (reference sequence). V lost 6 bases, J lost 5 bases, and 19 bases lay in between. CDR3 region: CASRRSGEGVTEAFF. As DNA, the CDR3 is TGTGCCAGTAGACGGTCAGGGGAGGGGGTGACTGAAGCTTTCTTT.

The genes are TRBV20-1 and TRBJ2-2, with D unresolved. With 4 bases removed from V and 1 base from J, the gap between germline ends came to 7 bases. The CDR3 has 13 amino acids. Germline assignment: CDR1 DFQATT and CDR2 SNEGSKA (reference sequence). The CDR3 DNA reads TGCAGTGCTAAACGGCTGAACACCGGGGAGCTGTTTTTT. Translating it yields CSAKRLNTGELFF.

This clonotype was observed many times. CDR3 sequence: CATSDGQKAFF. The CDR3 nucleotides read TGTGCCACCAGTGATGGGCAGAAAGCTTTCTTT. The chain couples TRBV24-1 to TRBJ1-1; no clear D gene. Germline assignment: CDR1 KGHDR and CDR2 SFDVKD. The germline V and J ends were trimmed by 3 bases and 9 bases, with 7 bases remaining between them. The CDR3 length is 11 residues.

The chain carries TRBV11-1 and TRBJ2-7; TRBD1 aligns across 12 bases. This CDR3 is built from 15 residues. Germline V lookup: CDR1 SGHAT, CDR2 FQDESV (reference sequence). The junction had 7 bases not matched to a gene; V was cut back by 5 bases and J by 5 bases. CDR3: CASSAPGQGAHEQYF. The CDR3, as DNA: TGTGCCAGCAGCGCACCGGGACAGGGGGCCCACGAGCAGTACTTC.

This clonotype was picked up many times. This sequence joins TRBV11-2 and TRBJ1-5, with unresolved D. The CDR3 length is 13 residues. Per the germline V gene, CDR1 is SGHAT and CDR2 is FQNNGV. The germline V and J ends were trimmed by 5 bases and 5 bases, with 10 bases remaining between them. The CDR3 nucleotides read TGTGCCAGCAGCCCCGAAAGGGATCAGCCCCAGCATTTT. Translated, it gives CASSPERDQPQHF.

Many counts were recorded for this clonotype. V is TRBV5-1 and J is TRBJ1-2, with D uncertain. Between the trimmed V and J ends, which lost 1 base and 4 bases, there was a span of 5 bases. CDR1 SGHRS and CDR2 YFSETQ come from the germline V gene. CDR3 length: 12 amino acids. The CDR3 DNA sequence: TGCGCCAGCAGCTTGTTGGGCTATGGCTACACCTTC. This sequence encodes CASSLLGYGYTF.

The chain couples TRBV5-1 to TRBJ1-5; D may be TRBD1 (6 bases). CDR3 length: 14 amino acids. With 0 bases removed from V and 7 bases from J, the gap between germline ends came to 11 bases. Germline CDR1 is SGHRS and CDR2 is YFSETQ. The CDR3, as DNA: TGCGCCAGCAGCTTGGGAACAGGGATCCAGCCCCAGCATTTT. Protein product: CASSLGTGIQPQHF.

The chain links TRBV9 to TRBJ2-5, with TRBD1 identical over 9 bases. The CDR3 is 15 residues long. In germline, CDR1 is SGDLS, CDR2 YYNGEE. V dropped 3 bases and J dropped 5; count of bases not matched to a gene: 8. CDR3: CASSGGQGPKETQYF. The CDR3 DNA follows: TGTGCCAGCAGCGGGGGACAGGGTCCAAAGGAGACCCAGTACTTC.

This clonotype has ten or more counts. The chain is built from TRBV6-6 and TRBJ1-6; no clear D. CDR1 MNHNY and CDR2 SVGAGI come from the germline V gene (reference sequence). The CDR3 has 15 amino acids. V was trimmed by 6 bases and J by 0 bases, leaving 9 bases between them. The CDR3 reads CASRGRSSYNSPLHF. The DNA for the CDR3 is TGTGCCAGCAGGGGAAGGAGCTCCTATAATTCACCCCTCCACTTT.

This clonotype has ten or more counts. The DNA for the CDR3 is TGTGCCAGCAGCTTAGGGGACGCGAGCTCCTATAATTCACCCCTCCACTTT. As protein: CASSLGDASSYNSPLHF. The chain recombines TRBV5-5 with TRBJ1-6; D might be TRBD1 (5 bases). The germline gives CDR1 SGHKS, CDR2 YYEKEE (reference sequence). The CDR3 contains 17 residues. Trimming pared 2 bases from V and 0 bases from J, leaving 12 bases between.

This clonotype was counted only a few times. The chain joins TRBV24-1 to TRBJ2-1, with D possibly being TRBD2 (5 bases). The length of the CDR3 is 15 residues. Germline V gene sequence: CDR1 KGHDR, CDR2 SFDVKD. The V and J ends lost 0 bases and 4 bases respectively, with 9 bases between them. CDR3 loop: CATSDLSGKYNEQFF. CDR3 in DNA: TGTGCCACCAGTGATTTGTCCGGGAAATACAATGAGCAGTTCTTC.

The chain has TRBV2 and TRBJ1-2; D perhaps matches TRBD1 (6 bases). This CDR3 contains 12 residues. Germline V gene sequence: CDR1 SNHLY, CDR2 FYNNEI. Trimming removed 10 bases at V and 9 bases at J, with 18 bases between. Here the CDR3 reads CAIAKGGGSYTF. The CDR3 DNA is TGTGCCATCGCCAAGGGGGGGGGGAGCTACACCTTC.

In this sample, this clonotype turned up many times. The gene calls are TRBV2 and TRBJ2-7, with 10 bases fitting TRBD1. Germline assignment: CDR1 SNHLY and CDR2 FYNNEI. Germline trimming cut 8 bases from V and 6 bases from J; bases unmatched to any gene: 7. The CDR3 is 13 residues long. The CDR3 DNA reads TGTGCCAGCGCGGGACAGGGGATGGGCGAGCAGTACTTC. Residues: CASAGQGMGEQYF. The complete variable domain, with remaining parts taken from reference TRBV2 and TRBJ2-7, reads EPEVTQTPSHQVTQMGQEVILRCVPISNHLYFYWYRQILGQKVEFLVSFYNNEISEKSEIFDDQFSVERPDGSNFTLKIRSTKLEDSAMYFCASAGQGMGEQYFGPGTRLTVT.

The rearrangement joins TRBV20-1 to TRBJ2-5, with 10 bases aligning to TRBD2. V was clipped by 3 bases and J by 0 bases; unmatched bases: 16. Germline CDR1 and CDR2: DFQATT and SNEGSKA (reference sequence). The CDR3 spans 19 residues. In DNA, the CDR3 is TGCAGTGCTAGGGTTGGCGGGACTAGCGCAACTTATTACCAAGAGACCCAGTACTTC. Protein product: CSARVGGTSATYYQETQYF.

This clonotype was counted ten times or more. This chain joins TRBV7-3 and TRBJ1-2; maybe TRBD1 (5 bases). Trimming removed 3 bases from V and 5 bases from J, with 19 bases in between. Per the germline V gene, CDR1 is SGHTA and CDR2 is FQGTGA. The CDR3 totals 16 residues. CDR3 protein: CASSFGHGHLLYGYTF. CDR3 bases: TGTGCCAGCAGCTTTGGACACGGACATTTATTGTATGGCTACACCTTC.

This clonotype occurred many times. The chain is built from TRBV7-9 and TRBJ2-7; no firm D call. The CDR3 spans 13 residues. CDR1 is SEHNR and CDR2 is FQNEAQ in the germline V gene (reference sequence). V was shortened by 5 bases and J by 7 bases, with 15 bases between the two germline ends. As DNA, the CDR3 is TGTGCCAGCAGCCCCTGGGATCTACGGGAGCAGTACTTC. Translating it yields CASSPWDLREQYF. Filled out from reference TRBV7-9 and TRBJ2-7, the complete variable domain reads DTGVSQNPRHKITKRGQNVTFRCDPISEHNRLYWYRQTLGQGPEFLTYFQNEAQLEKSRLLSDRFSAERPKGSFSTLEIQRTEQGDSAMYLCASSPWDLREQYFGPGTRLTVT.

The J gene is TRBJ2-7, the V gene TRBV10-3, with D tentatively TRBD1 (6 bases). The CDR3 runs 13 residues. The V gene's germline CDR1 is ENHRY and CDR2 SYGVKD. The V gene lost 5 bases and the J gene lost 0 bases, with 8 bases spanning the gap. CDR3 DNA: TGTGCCATCAGTAGGACAGACTCCTACGAGCAGTACTTC. Its protein product is CAISRTDSYEQYF.

This clonotype was seen ten or more times. V usage is TRBV7-9 and J usage is TRBJ2-5; 8 bases agree with TRBD2. Germline CDR1 is SEHNR and CDR2 is FQNEAQ (reference sequence). V trimming: 3 bases; J trimming: 4 bases; junction bases outside the gene matches: 7. The CDR3 spans 15 residues. This CDR3 reads CASSFLSGRAETQYF. CDR3 in DNA: TGTGCCAGCAGCTTTTTAAGCGGGAGAGCAGAGACCCAGTACTTC.

This clonotype was recorded once. This may be a read error, as it is one base from a much larger clone. This chain connects TRBV6-1 to TRBJ2-3; TRBD1 matches at 7 bases. Germline V lookup: CDR1 MNHNS, CDR2 SASEGT. The CDR3 is made up of 18 amino acids. With V trimmed by 6 bases and J by 4 bases, 19 bases remained unmatched. This CDR3 is CASSHTAQGMIRADTQYF. In DNA, the CDR3 is TGTGCCAGCAGCCATACGGCACAGGGGATGATTAGGGCAGATACGCAGTATTTT.

This clonotype was seen repeatedly, ten times or more. The rearrangement uses TRBV28 and TRBJ1-2, with TRBD1 matching 7 bases. Germline V gene data show CDR1 as MDHEN and CDR2 as SYDVKM. The CDR3 has 14 residues. V trimming: 6 bases; J trimming: 4 bases; junction bases outside the gene matches: 8. CDR3 region: CASSLPGQIYGYTF. CDR3 sequence (DNA): TGTGCCAGCAGCCTTCCGGGACAGATCTATGGCTACACCTTC.

The chain carries TRBV15 and TRBJ1-2, with 9 nucleotides matching TRBD1. This CDR3 has 14 residues. Trimming removed 1 base from V and 8 bases from J; junction bases left unmatched: 5. Germline assignment: CDR1 LNHNV and CDR2 YYDKDF (reference sequence). The CDR3 sequence is CATSRGGQGEGYTF. CDR3 nucleotides: TGTGCCACCAGCAGAGGGGGACAGGGTGAAGGCTACACCTTC.

Many counts were recorded for this clonotype. V and J are TRBV5-1 and TRBJ2-7; the match to TRBD1 covers 9 bases. The V segment lost 0 bases and the J segment 4 bases; nucleotides outside the gene matches: 2. The CDR3 consists of 14 residues. Looked up from germline, CDR1 is SGHRS and CDR2 is YFSETQ. The chain's CDR3 is CASSLVGQGYEQYF. CDR3 sequence (DNA): TGCGCCAGCAGCTTGGTAGGACAGGGGTACGAGCAGTACTTC.

This chain joins TRBV10-3 and TRBJ1-3, with TRBD1 matching 11 bases. CDR3 length equals 14 residues. V shed 8 bases, J shed 5 bases, and the junction held 5 bases outside the gene matches. Germline V gene sequence: CDR1 ENHRY, CDR2 SYGVKD. In DNA, the CDR3 is TGTGCCATCGGAGGGACAGGGGGTAGAAACACCATATATTTT. It yields the protein CAIGGTGGRNTIYF.

This clonotype was seen repeatedly, ten times or more. The rearrangement uses TRBV7-9 and TRBJ2-2; weak D call: TRBD2 (6 bases). The CDR3 loop spans 15 amino acids. Germline CDR1 and CDR2: SEHNR and FQNEAQ (reference sequence). Deletions cut 8 bases from V and 1 base from J, with 14 bases between. CDR3 nucleotide sequence: TGTGCCAGCCCCCACCGGACTAAGAACACCGGGGAGCTGTTTTTT. It is translated as CASPHRTKNTGELFF.